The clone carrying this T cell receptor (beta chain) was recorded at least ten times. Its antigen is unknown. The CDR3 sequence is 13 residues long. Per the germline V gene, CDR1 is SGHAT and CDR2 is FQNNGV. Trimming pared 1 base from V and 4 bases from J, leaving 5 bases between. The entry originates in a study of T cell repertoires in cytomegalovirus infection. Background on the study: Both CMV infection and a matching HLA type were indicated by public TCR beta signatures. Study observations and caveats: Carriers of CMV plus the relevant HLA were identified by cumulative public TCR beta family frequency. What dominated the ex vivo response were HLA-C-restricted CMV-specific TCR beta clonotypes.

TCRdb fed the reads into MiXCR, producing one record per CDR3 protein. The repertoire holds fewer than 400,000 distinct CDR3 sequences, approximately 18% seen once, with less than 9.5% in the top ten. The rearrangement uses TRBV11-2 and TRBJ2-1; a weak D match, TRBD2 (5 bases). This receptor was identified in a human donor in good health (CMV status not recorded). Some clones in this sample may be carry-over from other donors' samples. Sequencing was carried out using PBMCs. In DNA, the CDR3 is TGTGCCAGCAGCTTAGCGGGGTACAATGAGCAGTTCTTC. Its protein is CASSLAGYNEQFF.